Detailed here is one T cell receptor beta chain. The antigen it binds to is not known. The sample holds no much larger clone one base away, and base qualities are not on file. The record originates from a study of the immune and genomic landscape of osteosarcoma (TCRdb year 2020). Study-wide context: A total of roughly 47 pediatric and adult patients with high-grade osteosarcoma made up the overall cohort, and the median age at diagnosis was approximately 27 years (range roughly 5-81). Poor-risk disease was overrepresented in the cohort, as 73% of patients had an unfavorable pathologic response to standard therapy and approximately 70% had died. The study profiled osteosarcoma specimens with whole genome, RNA and T-cell receptor sequencing plus immunohistochemistry and reverse phase protein arrays to define immunogenic potential. An explanation for the limited clinical activity of immune checkpoint inhibitors in osteosarcoma was sought in the study. Each of a few patients provided a couple of samples from the same tumor site. The osteosarcoma immunogenomic landscape was characterized by integrating TCR sequencing results with transcriptome, protein array and immunostaining data. In the overall cohort, 60% of patients were male, and roughly 79% had localized disease at diagnosis.

The tumors sampled were post-treatment primary, local recurrence and metastasis specimens taken from patients with a poor prognosis. Including cysteine and phenylalanine, the CDR3 has 17 amino acids. The entry retains the CDR3 DNA only, 51 bases that are in frame from base 1. Compared with germline, V lacks 5 bases and J lacks 5 bases; bases without a gene match: 13. Via the germline V gene, CDR1 is SGHVS and CDR2 FQNEAQ. Study-level results and caveats: Productive TCR clonality was found to be low overall, with an average of 0.09 and a maximum of 0.3, which suggested limited T-cell clonal expansion. Because osteosarcoma is rare and all possible samples were collected, sample size was not determined by any statistical method. Along with the frozen tumor specimens, matched blood was collected from just two patients. In five cases, a single hyperexpanded clone dominated the repertoire, and each of these five cases had fewer than 100 T-cell clonotypes. Clonality benchmarks came from external normal skin and healthy peripheral blood data rather than matched normal tissue. TCR productive clonality was higher in the immune-hot C3 cluster than the cold C1 cluster but still low overall.

TCR beta chain CDR3 regions were immunosequenced with the ImmunoSEQ Assay (Adaptive Biotechnologies). The original pipeline was this. TCRB rearrangements, read counts, read proportions and gene usage were exported through the ImmunoSEQ Analyzer platform. T-cell clonality was calculated on productive rearrangements as 1 minus Pielou's evenness. In the clonal space homeostasis analysis, clonotypes were sorted into rare, small, medium, large or hyperexpanded (0.01 to 1 of the repertoire) bins. TCR productive clonality was compared across immune clusters C1, C2 and C3 using the Wilcoxon rank sum test. This is the immuneACCESS table as TCRdb keeps it, with only in-frame sequences that have V and J called. A part of the clones is gone; compared with another copy, unresolved V genes explain less than half, and the rest is unexplained. That table gives V, J and clone size, and the DNA gave D and trimming. This sample is represented by approximately 1,200 clones; around 67% of them were singletons. Around 9.6% of the sample goes to the ten largest clones.

The sample consisted of primary tumor tissue from soft tissue. The sample's cell subset or site label is to be understood as: resected primary osteosarcoma tumor. The sequence is built from TRBV7-8 and TRBJ2-1, and TRBD2 aligns with 9 junction nucleotides. The TCR was taken from a man aged 25-45 years with osteosarcoma. The age is the age at diagnosis. In nucleotide form, the sequence is TGTGCCAGCAGCCCGGCGGGGGGGGTTGGATATGACAATGAGCAGTTCTTC. This codes for CASSPAGGVGYDNEQFF.